The entry below gives a single T cell receptor (beta chain) sequence along with its context. The antigen is undetermined. The data were produced by immunoSEQ multiplex PCR, yet TCRdb's version contains in-frame clones alone and is incomplete. The repertoire holds about 78,000 clones, with 89% as singletons. Time point meaning: blood 4 weeks post-SBRT, at nephrectomy. Treatment specified: 15 Gy SBRT to primary tumor, nephrectomy 4 weeks later. Between the trimmed V and J ends, which lost 1 base and 7 bases, there was a span of 11 bases. There are 13 residues in the CDR3. Germline V gives CDR1 SGDLS, CDR2 YYNGEE. This entry belongs to a study of radiation and T cells in renal cell carcinoma. Study-level findings and limits: Top tumor clonotypes rose in blood 2 weeks post-radiation, then contracted.

The material sequenced was blood, taken from a patient whose treatment included radiotherapy and nephrectomy. The chain joins TRBV9 to TRBJ2-5; D is ambiguous. The sequence was collected from a woman aged 70-85 years with renal cell carcinoma. CDR3 region: CASSVSVLGTQYF. CDR3 bases: TGTGCCAGCAGCGTATCCGTTTTAGGGACCCAGTACTTC.